The TCR beta chain under discussion was sequenced for a study of STAT5B mutations in CD4+ large granular lymphocyte leukemia. Study-wide findings and caveats: Without HLA matching, higher CD4+ than CD8+ T-LGLL clonality could reflect small sample size.

The method was immunoSEQ multiplex PCR; TCRdb's version includes in-frame clones alone and lacks a portion of them. The repertoire consists of about 34,000 clones, with 69% occurring once and the leading ten covering about 3%. This CDR3 comprises 16 residues. With 4 bases removed from V and 5 bases from J, the gap between germline ends came to 16 bases. Germline loops: CDR1 SGDLS, CDR2 YYNGEE. Controls came from buffy coats of healthy blood donors. Concerning this clone itself: Its antigen is as yet unknown.

Sequencing was carried out using CD4+ T cells from blood buffy coats. This receptor was obtained from a human donor in good health. The V call is TRBV9, the J call TRBJ1-6, with D possibly TRBD1 on 5 matching bases. CDR3 sequence reads: CASSRGEQKNNSPLHF. The CDR3 DNA is TGTGCCAGCAGCAGGGGAGAACAGAAAAATAATTCACCCCTCCACTTT.